The clone carrying this TCR beta chain was seen repeatedly, ten times or more. From RNA transcripts, TCR beta CDR3 regions were amplified. The primer set for the first-round RT-PCR of the TCR CDR3 was HTBI. TCRdb passed the multiplex PCR reads through MiXCR, listing each CDR3 protein once. The sample lists more than 500,000 distinct CDR3 sequences; about 15% were seen once. These data come from a study of T cells in Graves' hyperthyroidism and ophthalmopathy. Germline CDR1 MGHDK, CDR2 SYGVNS. CDR3 length: 16 amino acids. V shed 5 bases, J shed 6 bases, and the junction held 11 bases outside the gene matches.

This chain uses TRBV25-1 with TRBJ1-5, with 9 positions matching TRBD1. The sequenced material came from blood. The clonotype originates from a woman aged 40-49 years with Graves' ophthalmopathy. The CDR3 is CASSYPGQGVLQPQHF. The CDR3 coding sequence is TGTGCCAGCAGTTATCCGGGACAGGGAGTTCTTCAGCCCCAGCATTTT. The entire variable domain, with the rest obtained from reference TRBV25-1 and TRBJ1-5, is as follows: EADIYQTPRYLVIGTGKKITLECSQTMGHDKMYWYQQDPGMELHLIHYSYGVNSTEKGDLSSESTVSRIRTEHFPLTLESARPSHTSQYLCASSYPGQGVLQPQHFGDGTRLSIL.